The 13 T cell receptor beta chains below were found in one sample sequenced in a study of chemoradiotherapy in HPV16-positive cancers (dated by TCRdb to between 2021 and 2022). Preparation of the library involved the immunoSEQ multiplex PCR assay. The source is immuneACCESS, and TCRdb retained only in-frame sequences with V and J called. Part of the clones is not carried over; for the studies checked, unresolved V genes explain less than half of this, and the remainder is unexplained. The sample profile shows some 35,000 clones; about nine tenths of them were found once. Approximately 3.7% of the sample lies in the top ten. The material was blood, obtained from a patient who underwent chemoradiotherapy. Receptors originate from a human donor with HPV-associated anogenital cancer.

This clone was counted between two and nine times. This chain connects TRBV9 to TRBJ1-1; tentative D call: TRBD1 (5 bases). V lost 6 bases, J lost 5 bases, and 17 bases lay in between. The CDR3 is 14 amino acids. CDR1 is SGDLS, CDR2 YYNGEE, per germline. The CDR3 sequence is CASTPLDGGTEAFF. CDR3 DNA sequence: TGTGCCAGCACCCCATTAGATGGGGGGACTGAAGCTTTCTTT. Combining the CDR3 with reference TRBV9 and TRBJ1-1 gives the whole variable domain DSGVTQTPKHLITATGQRVTLRCSPRSGDLSVYWYQQSLDQGLQFLIQYYNGEERAKGNILERFSAQQFPDLHSELNLSSLELGDSALYFCASTPLDGGTEAFFGQGTRLTVV.

This clone has a single count. For the CDR3, the DNA is TGTGCCAGCAGCCTCAGGAGTTCTAGCACAGATACGCAGTATTTT. Its translation: CASSLRSSSTDTQYF. The chain is built from TRBV16 and TRBJ2-3, with no clear D. The germline V gene encodes CDR1 KGHSY and CDR2 FQNENV. The CDR3 consists of 15 residues. V was cut by 4 bases and J by 0 bases, with 11 bases left in between.

The chain recombines TRBV10-3 with TRBJ1-1; D remains ambiguous. V was trimmed by 4 bases and J by 1 base, leaving 7 bases between them. The CDR3 has 13 residues. Germline CDR1 reads ENHRY; CDR2 reads SYGVKD. Written as DNA, the CDR3 is TGTGCCATCAGTGGAGCAGGGAACACTGAAGCTTTCTTT. It specifies CAISGAGNTEAFF.

The CDR3 DNA follows: TGTGCCAGCAGCGTTTCGGGGGGTGGATCACCCCTCCACTTT. Its translation: CASSVSGGGSPLHF. This sequence joins TRBV9 and TRBJ1-6; tentatively, D is TRBD1 (5 bases). This CDR3 spans 14 amino acids. Germline V lookup: CDR1 SGDLS, CDR2 YYNGEE. V was cut by 2 bases and J by 10 bases, with 13 bases left in between.

The chain uses TRBV29-1 and TRBJ1-1; TRBD1 matches at 10 bases. Trimming cost V 5 bases and J 1 base; bases outside gene matches: 10. This CDR3 contains 16 residues. CDR1 and CDR2 (germline): SQVTM, ANQGSEA. The CDR3 bases are TGCAGCGTTATCCGGGACAGGGGTTTTCCGAACACTGAAGCTTTCTTT. Translating it yields CSVIRDRGFPNTEAFF. Looking up the rest from reference TRBV29-1 and TRBJ1-1 gives the full variable domain: SAVISQKPSRDICQRGTSLTIQCQVDSQVTMMFWYRQQPGQSLTLIATANQGSEATYESGFVIDKFPISRPNLTFSTLTVSNMSPEDSSIYLCSVIRDRGFPNTEAFFGQGTRLTVV.

The rearrangement joins TRBV9 to TRBJ2-3, with unresolved D. The V and J ends lost 3 bases and 1 base respectively, with 21 bases between them. The germline V gene encodes CDR1 SGDLS and CDR2 YYNGEE. This CDR3 contains 18 residues. The CDR3: CASSAALTGPRGTDTQYF. The CDR3 bases are TGTGCCAGCAGCGCAGCACTGACGGGCCCTCGGGGCACAGATACGCAGTATTTT.

There are a few counts of this clone. V gene TRBV25-1 combines with J gene TRBJ2-7; 10 nucleotides agree with TRBD1. V shed 6 bases, J shed 7 bases, and the junction held 6 bases outside the gene matches. CDR1 is MGHDK, CDR2 SYGVNS, per germline. The CDR3 runs to 13 residues. This CDR3 reads CASSSGQGKEQYF. For the CDR3, the DNA is TGTGCCAGCAGCTCGGGACAGGGGAAAGAGCAGTACTTC.

This clone was counted only a few times. This rearrangement joins TRBV5-4 to TRBJ1-1, with D perhaps TRBD1 (6 bases). V gave up 5 bases and J gave up 2 bases, with 16 bases separating them. CDR1 and CDR2 from the germline V gene are SGHNT and YYREEE (reference sequence). The length of the CDR3 is 15 residues. The CDR3 DNA is TGTGCCAGCAGGGAACAGGGAGGGAGTAACACTGAAGCTTTCTTT. Amino acid sequence: CASREQGGSNTEAFF. The complete variable domain, with remaining parts taken from reference TRBV5-4 and TRBJ1-1, reads ETGVTQSPTHLIKTRGQQVTLRCSSQSGHNTVSWYQQALGQGPQFIFQYYREEENGRGNFPPRFSGLQFPNYSSELNVNALELDDSALYLCASREQGGSNTEAFFGQGTRLTVV.

The chain links TRBV4-1 to TRBJ1-2; a possible D gene is TRBD1 (5 bases). In germline, CDR1 is MGHRA, CDR2 YSYEKL. CDR3 length: 12 amino acids. V was cut by 3 bases and J by 3 bases, with 5 bases left in between. The CDR3 DNA follows: TGCGCCAGCAGCCAGGGGGACTATGGCTACACCTTC. Protein product: CASSQGDYGYTF.

CDR3: CASETGTEAFF. CDR3 DNA sequence: TGTGCCAGCGAAACGGGCACTGAAGCTTTCTTT. The gene calls are TRBV19 and TRBJ1-1; no reliable D call. CDR1 and CDR2 (germline): LNHDA, SQIVND (reference sequence). The CDR3 is 11 residues long. V gave up 9 bases and J gave up 4 bases, with 9 bases separating them.

V is TRBV5-1 and J is TRBJ2-1; 7 bases match TRBD2. This CDR3 comprises 17 residues. Germline CDR1 SGHRS, CDR2 YFSETQ. V gave up 0 bases and J gave up 2 bases; unmatched junction bases: 8. The CDR3 DNA reads TGCGCCAGCAGCTTGGGACTAGCAAGTTCCACCTACAATGAGCAGTTCTTC. Translating it yields CASSLGLASSTYNEQFF.

This clone was recorded once. J is TRBJ2-5 and V is TRBV5-4; unclear D gene. This CDR3 contains 12 residues. Germline V gene lookup returns CDR1 SGHNT and CDR2 YYREEE (reference sequence). Trimming took off 1 base at V and 5 bases at J, with 6 bases between the two ends. The DNA of the CDR3 is TGTGCCAGCAGCTTGATAAGGGAGACCCAGTACTTC. Translating it yields CASSLIRETQYF.

The genes are TRBV4-3 and TRBJ2-3; a possible D gene is TRBD1 (5 bases). The germline CDR1 and CDR2 sequences are LGHNA and YSLEER. The length of the CDR3 is 17 residues. Between the trimmed V and J ends, which lost 0 bases and 5 bases, there was a span of 18 bases. DNA of the CDR3: TGCGCCAGCAGCCAAGATACCCGGGTAAGGGGTGGAGATACGCAGTATTTT. This sequence encodes CASSQDTRVRGGDTQYF.